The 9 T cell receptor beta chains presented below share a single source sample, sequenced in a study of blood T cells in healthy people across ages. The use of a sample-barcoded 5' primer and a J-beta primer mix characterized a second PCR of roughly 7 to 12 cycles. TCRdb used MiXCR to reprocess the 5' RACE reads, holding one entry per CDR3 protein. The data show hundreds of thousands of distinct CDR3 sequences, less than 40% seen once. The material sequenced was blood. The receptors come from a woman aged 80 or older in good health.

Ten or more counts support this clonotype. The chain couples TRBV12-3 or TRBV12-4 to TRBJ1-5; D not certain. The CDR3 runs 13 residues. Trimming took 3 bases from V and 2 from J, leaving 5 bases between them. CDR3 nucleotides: TGTGCCAGCAGTTTCGGTCGCAATCAGCCCCAGCATTTT. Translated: CASSFGRNQPQHF.

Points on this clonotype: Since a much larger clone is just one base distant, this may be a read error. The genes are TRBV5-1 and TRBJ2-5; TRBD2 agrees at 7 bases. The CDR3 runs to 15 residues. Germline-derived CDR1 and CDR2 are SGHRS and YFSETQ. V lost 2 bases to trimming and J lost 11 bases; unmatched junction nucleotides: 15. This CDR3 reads CASSFGGGVNNEQYF. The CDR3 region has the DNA TGCGCCAGCAGCTTTGGGGGGGGAGTTAACAATGAGCAGTACTTC. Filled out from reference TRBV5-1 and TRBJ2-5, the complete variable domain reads KAGVTQTPRYLIKTRGQQVTLSCSPISGHRSVSWYQQTPGQGLQFLFEYFSETQRNKGNFPGRFSGRQFSNSRSEMNVSTLELGDSALYLCASSFGGGVNNEQYFGPGTRLLVL.

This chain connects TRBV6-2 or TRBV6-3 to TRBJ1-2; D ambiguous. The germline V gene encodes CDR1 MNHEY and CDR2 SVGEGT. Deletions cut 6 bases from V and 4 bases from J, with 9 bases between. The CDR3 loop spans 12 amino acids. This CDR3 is CASRGGFYGYTF. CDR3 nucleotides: TGTGCCAGCAGAGGCGGTTTCTATGGCTACACCTTC.

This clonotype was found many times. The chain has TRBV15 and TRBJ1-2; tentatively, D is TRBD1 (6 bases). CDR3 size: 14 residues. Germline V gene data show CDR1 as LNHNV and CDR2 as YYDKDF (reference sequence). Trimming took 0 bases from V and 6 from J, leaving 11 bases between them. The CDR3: CATSRDRGYDGYTF. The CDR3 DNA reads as TGTGCCACCAGCAGAGACAGGGGTTACGATGGCTACACCTTC.

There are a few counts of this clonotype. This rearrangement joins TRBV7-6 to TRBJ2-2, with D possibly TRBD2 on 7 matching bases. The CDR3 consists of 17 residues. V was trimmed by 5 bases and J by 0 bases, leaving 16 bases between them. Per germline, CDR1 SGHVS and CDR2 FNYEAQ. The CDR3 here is CASSPWRGPANTGELFF. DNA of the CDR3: TGTGCCAGCAGCCCGTGGCGGGGGCCTGCGAACACCGGGGAGCTGTTTTTT.

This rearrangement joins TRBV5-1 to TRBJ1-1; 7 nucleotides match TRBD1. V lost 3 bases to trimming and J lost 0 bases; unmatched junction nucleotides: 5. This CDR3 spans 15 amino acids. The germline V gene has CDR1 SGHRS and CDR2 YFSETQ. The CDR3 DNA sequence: TGCGCCAGCAGCTCTGGGGACAGATTGAACACTGAAGCTTTCTTT. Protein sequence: CASSSGDRLNTEAFF.

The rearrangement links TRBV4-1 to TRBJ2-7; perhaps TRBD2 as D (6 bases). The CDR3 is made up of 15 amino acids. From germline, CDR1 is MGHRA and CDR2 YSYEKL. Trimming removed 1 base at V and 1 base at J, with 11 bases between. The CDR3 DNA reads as TGCGCCAGCAGCCAAGGAACGGGACTTTCCTACGAGCAGTACTTC. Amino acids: CASSQGTGLSYEQYF.

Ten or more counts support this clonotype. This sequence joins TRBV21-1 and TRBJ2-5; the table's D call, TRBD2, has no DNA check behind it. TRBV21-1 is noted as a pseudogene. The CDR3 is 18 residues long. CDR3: CASSKDSAGGGALETQYF. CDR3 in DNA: TGTGCCAGCAGCAAAGACTCGGCTGGCGGGGGGGCTCTAGAGACCCAGTACTTC.

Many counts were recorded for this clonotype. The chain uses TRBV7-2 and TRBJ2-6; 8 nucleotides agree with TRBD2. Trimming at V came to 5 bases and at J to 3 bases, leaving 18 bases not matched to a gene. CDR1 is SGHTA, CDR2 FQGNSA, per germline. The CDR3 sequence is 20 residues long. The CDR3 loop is CASSPDPRGRGALGANVLTF. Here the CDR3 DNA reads TGTGCCAGCAGCCCAGACCCCCGGGGGCGGGGGGCGCTTGGGGCCAACGTCCTGACTTTC.